A single sample gave rise to the 27 T cell receptor beta chains below, sequenced in a study of cytomegalovirus exposure and HLA in healthy donors. The PCR was carried out with 60 Vbeta primers and 13 Jbeta primers. Clones were read by immunoSEQ multiplex PCR, and TCRdb kept only the in-frame ones, dropping some. The top ten hold just under 2% of the sample, which has just over 150,000 clones, approximately 86% seen once. Sequenced: PBMCs. The origin of the receptors is a woman aged 18-35 years in good health and CMV-seronegative.

The chain combines TRBV5-1 with TRBJ2-2; TRBD2 matches 9 bases. Germline V gene data show CDR1 as SGHRS and CDR2 as YFSETQ. The CDR3 totals 16 residues. Trimming took 4 bases from V and 6 from J; bases not matched to a gene: 10. In DNA, the CDR3 is TGCGCCAGCAGCCCCGCTAGCGGGATAAATGCCGGGGAGCTGTTTTTT. Its protein product is CASSPASGINAGELFF.

The chain has TRBV16 and TRBJ2-5; D unclear. CDR3 size: 12 residues. Germline V lookup: CDR1 KGHSY, CDR2 FQNENV. With 0 bases removed from V and 5 bases from J, the gap between germline ends came to 4 bases. CDR3 DNA sequence: TGTGCCAGCAGCCAATCCTCGGAGACCCAGTACTTC. Its protein is CASSQSSETQYF.

This chain joins TRBV13 and TRBJ2-7; 8 bases line up with TRBD2. Germline values: CDR1 PRHDT, CDR2 FYEKMQ (reference sequence). With 4 bases clipped from V and 3 bases from J, the junction kept 14 bases outside the gene matches. The CDR3 is made up of 17 amino acids. CDR3 sequence: CASSSGLAENQYYEQYF. CDR3 DNA: TGTGCCAGCAGCTCAGGACTAGCCGAAAATCAATACTACGAGCAGTACTTC.

This chain connects TRBV7-9 to TRBJ1-5; no firm D call. Per germline, CDR1 SEHNR and CDR2 FQNEAQ (reference sequence). The CDR3 loop spans 17 amino acids. The ends were cut back, 2 bases at V and 0 bases at J, with 14 bases in the middle. In DNA, the CDR3 is TGTGCCAGCAGCTTACGACAAGATGATTATAGCAATCAGCCCCAGCATTTT. Protein product: CASSLRQDDYSNQPQHF.

The V and J genes are TRBV6-5 and TRBJ1-1; 7 nucleotides line up with TRBD1. V shed 4 bases, J shed 6 bases, and the junction held 8 bases outside the gene matches. Germline V gives CDR1 MNHEY, CDR2 SVGAGI. This CDR3 spans 14 amino acids. CDR3 in amino acids: CASSSPNQGAEAFF. CDR3 bases: TGTGCCAGCAGTTCGCCAAATCAGGGGGCTGAAGCTTTCTTT.

Written as DNA, the CDR3 is TGCGCCAGCAGCCAACACAGGGCCGCGGGCTACACCTTC. It translates to CASSQHRAAGYTF. This sequence joins TRBV4-1 and TRBJ1-2; possible D gene TRBD1, 6 bases. Germline V gene data show CDR1 as MGHRA and CDR2 as YSYEKL. V was pared by 2 bases and J by 8 bases, with 12 bases between. This CDR3 contains 13 residues.

As regards this clone: At one end the junction does not follow the germline gene, possibly because of a read error. This rearrangement joins TRBV7-9 to TRBJ2-2; 11 nucleotides align to TRBD2. CDR1 is SEHNR, CDR2 FQNEAQ, per germline (reference sequence). The CDR3 is 18 residues long. The CDR3 protein is CSSSLGLAGGPNTGELFF. CDR3 DNA: TGTTCCAGCAGCTTAGGCCTAGCGGGAGGTCCGAACACCGGGGAGCTGTTTTTT.

The chain joins TRBV25-1 to TRBJ1-2; maybe TRBD1 (5 bases). Germline values: CDR1 MGHDK, CDR2 SYGVNS. This CDR3 spans 13 amino acids. With 8 bases removed from V and 8 bases from J, the gap between germline ends came to 18 bases. CDR3 bases: TGTGCCAGCCGGGGGACTGTAATGGTAGGCTACACCTTC. Its translation: CASRGTVMVGYTF.

V and J are TRBV27 and TRBJ2-3; 7 nucleotides align to TRBD1. In germline, CDR1 is MNHEY, CDR2 SMNVEV (reference sequence). The CDR3 runs to 13 residues. V lost 5 bases, J lost 4 bases, and 3 bases stayed unmatched. CDR3 region: CASSPGTADTQYF. CDR3 in DNA: TGTGCCAGCAGTCCCGGGACAGCAGATACGCAGTATTTT.

V usage is TRBV7-6 and J usage is TRBJ2-7, with a tentative D call TRBD2 (6 bases). The CDR3 runs 14 residues. Germline V gene lookup returns CDR1 SGHVS and CDR2 FNYEAQ. V dropped 4 bases and J dropped 4 bases, with 14 bases sitting between them. The CDR3 loop is CASSSTDSGYEQYF. CDR3 in DNA: TGTGCCAGCAGCTCCACCGACAGCGGGTACGAGCAGTACTTC.

This rearrangement joins TRBV28 to TRBJ2-7, with 9 bases fitting TRBD2. The germline V gene has CDR1 MDHEN and CDR2 SYDVKM. The V and J ends lost 4 bases and 6 bases, in that order; junction bases with no gene match: 7. CDR3 length equals 14 residues. The DNA for the CDR3 is TGTGCCAGCAGTTACCCCGGGACTAGCCTCGAGCAGTACTTC. Its protein is CASSYPGTSLEQYF.

The V call is TRBV28, the J call TRBJ1-2, with D uncertain. Germline loops: CDR1 MDHEN, CDR2 SYDVKM. V shed 3 bases and J shed 0 bases, with 8 bases lying between them. The CDR3 consists of 14 residues. The CDR3 loop is CASSFGETNYGYTF. The CDR3, as DNA: TGTGCCAGCAGTTTCGGAGAAACTAACTATGGCTACACCTTC.

CDR3 nucleotide sequence: TGTGCTGGCCAGGACAGCCTTCTTTATAATTCACCCCTCCACTTT. Amino acids: CAGQDSLLYNSPLHF. The chain is built from TRBV5-4 and TRBJ1-6; D is perhaps TRBD1 (6 bases). Germline V gene lookup returns CDR1 SGHNT and CDR2 YYREEE (reference sequence). This CDR3 has 15 amino acids.

The J gene is TRBJ1-5, the V gene TRBV18, with a tentative D call TRBD1 (6 bases). The CDR3 sequence is 13 residues long. V was pared by 6 bases and J by 4 bases, with 10 bases between. CDR1 and CDR2 (germline): KGHSH, LQKENI. The CDR3, as DNA: TGTGCCAGCTCCGTGGACAGAAATCAGCCCCAGCATTTT. This encodes CASSVDRNQPQHF.

In its sample, this clone was seen a few times. The chain links TRBV5-6 to TRBJ2-6; maybe TRBD1 (5 bases). There are 15 residues in the CDR3. The germline V and J ends were trimmed by 5 bases and 0 bases, with 9 bases remaining between them. Germline CDR1 and CDR2: SGHDT and YYEEEE. CDR3 in amino acids: CASRKGISGANVLTF. The CDR3 DNA reads TGTGCCAGCAGAAAGGGGATCTCTGGGGCCAACGTCCTGACTTTC.

This chain's CDR3 is CASSLPLRTVLETQYF. DNA of the CDR3: TGTGCCAGCAGCTTGCCCCTTCGGACAGTACTGGAGACCCAGTACTTC. V gene TRBV5-5 combines with J gene TRBJ2-5, with a weak D call TRBD1 (6 bases). With 1 base removed from V and 5 bases from J, the gap between germline ends came to 18 bases. Per germline, CDR1 SGHKS and CDR2 YYEKEE (reference sequence). This CDR3 region has 16 residues.

This sequence joins TRBV5-4 and TRBJ1-2, with D possibly being TRBD1 (5 bases). This CDR3 spans 14 amino acids. The V gene's germline CDR1 is SGHNT and CDR2 YYREEE (reference sequence). V dropped 6 bases and J dropped 1 base, with 13 bases sitting between them. CDR3 DNA sequence: TGTGCCAGCAACGAAGACAGCCTTAACTATGGCTACACCTTC. It specifies CASNEDSLNYGYTF.

The chain employs TRBV5-4 and TRBJ2-3, with D possibly being TRBD1 (5 bases). Germline V gene lookup returns CDR1 SGHNT and CDR2 YYREEE (reference sequence). The CDR3 contains 14 residues. V lost 4 bases to trimming and J lost 5 bases, with 14 bases between them. Here the CDR3 reads CASSTRTSQDTQYF. The DNA for the CDR3 is TGTGCCAGCAGCACGCGGACATCTCAAGATACGCAGTATTTT.

The gene calls are TRBV19 and TRBJ1-1; 9 bases are shared with TRBD1. CDR1 is LNHDA, CDR2 SQIVND, per germline (reference sequence). J gave up 7 bases and V 5 bases, and 11 bases lay outside the gene matches. This CDR3 is 15 amino acids long. CDR3 residues: CASSSVDRGNREAFF. CDR3 bases: TGTGCCAGTAGTTCGGTAGACAGGGGGAACCGTGAAGCTTTCTTT.

The V gene is TRBV19, the J gene TRBJ1-1; 9 bases map to TRBD1. With 6 bases clipped from V and 1 base from J, the junction kept 15 bases outside the gene matches. CDR1 and CDR2 (germline): LNHDA, SQIVND (reference sequence). The CDR3 contains 18 residues. The CDR3 DNA follows: TGTGCCAGTAGCATCCTTTGGACAGGGGTAATTAGGAACACTGAAGCTTTCTTT. Translated: CASSILWTGVIRNTEAFF.

In DNA form, the CDR3 reads TGTGCCAGCACCGAGCCGGGACTAGGGTTTAAGAATGAGCAGTTCTTC. The encoded protein is CASTEPGLGFKNEQFF. V is TRBV7-9 and J is TRBJ2-1; 8 positions match TRBD2. Trimming at V came to 7 bases and at J to 7 bases, leaving 15 bases not matched to a gene. CDR3 length: 16 amino acids. The germline V gene encodes CDR1 SEHNR and CDR2 FQNEAQ (reference sequence).

The chain recombines TRBV29-1 with TRBJ1-1; the D is unclear. Germline CDR1 is SQVTM and CDR2 is ANQGSEA. The CDR3 runs 16 residues. The V and J ends lost 7 bases and 4 bases respectively, with 25 bases between them. CDR3 residues: CSACWRLVEGGTEAFF. CDR3 nucleotides: TGCAGCGCCTGTTGGAGATTAGTCGAAGGCGGCACTGAAGCTTTCTTT.

V is TRBV15 and J is TRBJ2-6, with D possibly being TRBD1 (5 bases). V was shortened by 0 bases and J by 0 bases, with 15 bases between the two germline ends. The CDR3 has 19 residues. Germline CDR1 LNHNV, CDR2 YYDKDF (reference sequence). The CDR3 sequence: CATSRDDSTSYSGANVLTF. CDR3 nucleotide sequence: TGTGCCACCAGCAGAGACGACAGCACTTCTTACTCTGGGGCCAACGTCCTGACTTTC. Supplemented by reference TRBV15 and TRBJ2-6, the full variable domain reads DAMVIQNPRYQVTQFGKPVTLSCSQTLNHNVMYWYQQKSSQAPKLLFHYYDKDFNNEADTPDNFQSRRPNTSFCFLDIRSPGLGDTAMYLCATSRDDSTSYSGANVLTFGAGSRLTVL.

This sequence joins TRBV7-2 and TRBJ1-5; D gene unclear. Trimming pared 5 bases from V and 0 bases from J, leaving 14 bases between. Germline CDR1 and CDR2: SGHTA and FQGNSA. This CDR3 comprises 16 residues. The CDR3 region has the DNA TGTGCCAGCAGCGACCTCGACTACTATAGCAATCAGCCCCAGCATTTT. Its protein is CASSDLDYYSNQPQHF.

The V and J genes are TRBV27 and TRBJ1-5; D is uncertain. The CDR3 totals 14 residues. Germline V gene data show CDR1 as MNHEY and CDR2 as SMNVEV (reference sequence). The ends were cut back, 4 bases at V and 0 bases at J, with 7 bases in the middle. CDR3 protein: CASSSPYSNQPQHF. The CDR3 DNA sequence: TGTGCCAGCAGTTCACCCTATAGCAATCAGCCCCAGCATTTT.

This rearrangement joins TRBV1 to TRBJ2-7; the D call TRBD2 from the table was never checked on the DNA. TRBV1 is a pseudogene. The CDR3 has 12 amino acids. The CDR3 DNA reads as TGCACCAGCAGCCGGAGGAACTACGAGCAGTACTTC. Its translation is CTSSRRNYEQYF.

The gene calls are TRBV30 and TRBJ1-6, with 7 nucleotides matching TRBD1. Per the germline V gene, CDR1 is GTSNPN and CDR2 is SVGIG (reference sequence). V lost 1 base and J lost 8; bases outside the gene matches: 2. There are 13 residues in the CDR3. The CDR3 nucleotides are TGTGCCTGGAGTGGACAGGGATATTCACCCCTCCACTTT. Translation: CAWSGQGYSPLHF.